This paragraph covers one T cell receptor beta chain sequence. The sample is drawn from a study of blood T cell repertoires in COVID-19. TCRdb's copy holds only in-frame clones and misses some; the assay was immunoSEQ multiplex PCR. This table has around 200,000 clones, 86% appearing once. The specimen sequenced was PBMCs or T cells enriched from blood (not recorded which). The TCR sequence derives from a man aged 35 to 55 with acute COVID-19.

This chain's CDR3 is CASSQVPGSPLHF. CDR3 bases: TGCGCCAGCAGCCAAGTTCCAGGGTCACCCCTCCACTTT. The chain has TRBV4-1 and TRBJ1-6; perhaps TRBD1 as D (5 bases). Per germline, CDR1 MGHRA and CDR2 YSYEKL. The CDR3 has 13 residues. V shed 1 base and J shed 10 bases, with 8 bases lying between them.